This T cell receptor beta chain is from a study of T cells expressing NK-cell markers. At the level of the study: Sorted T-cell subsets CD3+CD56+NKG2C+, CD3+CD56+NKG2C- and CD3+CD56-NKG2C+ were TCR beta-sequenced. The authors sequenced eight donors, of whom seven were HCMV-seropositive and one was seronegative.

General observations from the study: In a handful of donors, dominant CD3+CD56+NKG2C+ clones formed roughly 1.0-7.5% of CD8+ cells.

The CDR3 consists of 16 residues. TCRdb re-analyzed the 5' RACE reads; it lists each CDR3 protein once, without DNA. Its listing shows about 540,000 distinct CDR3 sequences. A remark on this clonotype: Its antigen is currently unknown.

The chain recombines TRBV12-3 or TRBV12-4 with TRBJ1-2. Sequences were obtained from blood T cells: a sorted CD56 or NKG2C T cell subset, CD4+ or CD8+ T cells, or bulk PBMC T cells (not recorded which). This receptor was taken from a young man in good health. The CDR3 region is CASSLIRPSVNYGYTF.